This T cell receptor (beta chain) was identified during a study of blood T cell repertoires in COVID-19. Study in general: Samples representing acute and convalescent COVID-19 were sourced from the United States, Italy and Spain. T cells, B-cell-depleted T cells, or PBMCs provided the cDNA or gDNA that served as material.

Only in-frame clones appear in the TCRdb table, and some are missing; sequencing was by immunoSEQ multiplex PCR. The data hold approximately 190,000 clones, with almost 85% observed a single time. This clonotype was sampled from a woman in her seventies with active or convalescent COVID-19. Sample: peripheral blood.

The CDR3 DNA reads TGTGCCAGCAGCTTGTCGGTAGACTTGGGCGGGAGGAAAGATAATGAGCAGTTCTTC. This sequence encodes CASSLSVDLGGRKDNEQFF. J is TRBJ2-1 and V is TRBV5-4, with 8 bases aligning to TRBD2. The CDR3 runs to 19 residues. The germline gives CDR1 SGHNT, CDR2 YYREEE (reference sequence). J lost 7 bases, V lost 1 base, and 19 bases had no gene match.